A single sample is the source of the 13 T cell receptor beta chains below, sequenced in a study of blood T cells in healthy people across ages. A J-beta primer mix and a sample-barcoded 5' primer were used in a second PCR of roughly 7 to 12 cycles. Using its own MiXCR run on the 5' RACE reads, TCRdb lists one record per CDR3 protein. Of 800,000 to 950,000 distinct CDR3 sequences listed, around 48% were seen once; the top ten hold 13%. The sequenced sample consisted of blood. These receptors originate from a man aged 25-45 years in good health.

The V gene is TRBV29-1, the J gene TRBJ2-4, with D unclear. The J call is in doubt because the DNA end fits TRBJ2-5 better. The CDR3 length is 12 residues. CDR1 is SQVTM, CDR2 ANQGSEA, per germline. Here the CDR3 reads CSVWTAQETQYF. The CDR3 DNA follows: TGCAGCGTCTGGACGGCACAAGAGACCCAGTACTTC.

The chain uses TRBV12-3 or TRBV12-4 and TRBJ1-5, with 9 bases matching TRBD1. Losses at the gene ends were 4 bases for V and 4 bases for J; bases not matched to a gene: 2. The CDR3 sequence is 14 residues long. The CDR3 nucleotides are TGTGCCAGCAGTTACAGGGGGCAAAATCAGCCCCAGCATTTT. Translated, it gives CASSYRGQNQPQHF.

The chain uses TRBV6-2 or TRBV6-3 and TRBJ2-1; 8 bases line up with TRBD1. V was clipped by 4 bases and J by 2 bases; unmatched bases: 4. This CDR3 is built from 15 residues. Germline V gene sequence: CDR1 MNHEY, CDR2 SVGEGT. In nucleotides, the CDR3 is TGTGCCAGCAGTTTCCCGGGACAGGCCTACAATGAGCAGTTCTTC. Its translation is CASSFPGQAYNEQFF.

The chain recombines TRBV20-1 with TRBJ1-6, with a tentative D call TRBD1 (5 bases). There are 15 residues in the CDR3. Germline CDR1 DFQATT, CDR2 SNEGSKA (reference sequence). V shed 6 bases and J shed 7 bases, with 19 bases lying between them. CDR3 DNA: TGCAGTGCCCGGTCAATAGGGGTTAGAAATTCACCCCTCCACTTT. This encodes CSARSIGVRNSPLHF.

CDR3 in amino acids: CASSLPTGLGANVLTF. The CDR3 DNA follows: TGTGCCAGCAGCTTACCGACAGGGCTTGGGGCCAACGTCCTGACTTTC. This rearrangement joins TRBV7-9 to TRBJ2-6, with 7 bases lining up with TRBD1. CDR1 and CDR2 from the germline V gene are SEHNR and FQNEAQ (reference sequence). The CDR3 covers 16 residues. The V and J ends lost 2 bases and 3 bases, in that order; junction bases with no gene match: 4.

This clonotype has only a few counts. This chain links TRBV7-6 with TRBJ2-3, with a weak D call TRBD2 (5 bases). Germline V gene lookup returns CDR1 SGHVS and CDR2 FNYEAQ. V lost 3 bases and J 3 bases, leaving 16 bases between the germline ends. This CDR3 has 16 residues. CDR3 nucleotide sequence: TGTGCCAGCAGCTTCAGCCGGGAATTAGGGACAGATACGCAGTATTTT. Protein product: CASSFSRELGTDTQYF.

V and J are TRBV30 and TRBJ1-2, with a weak D call TRBD1 (5 bases). CDR3 length: 12 amino acids. Germline V gives CDR1 GTSNPN, CDR2 SVGIG (reference sequence). Trimming removed 1 base at V and 4 bases at J, with 7 bases between. CDR3: CAWSGQFYGYTF. The CDR3 DNA sequence: TGTGCCTGGAGTGGACAGTTCTATGGCTACACCTTC.

As regards this clonotype: At one boundary the junction diverges from the germline segment, which might be a read error. The rearrangement uses TRBV7-7 and TRBJ2-1; 7 bases are shared with TRBD1. This CDR3 is 13 amino acids long. Germline values: CDR1 SSHAT, CDR2 FNYEAQ (reference sequence). CDR3 loop: CASSANQGDEQFF. The CDR3 region has the DNA TGTGCTAGCAGCGCTAATCAGGGGGATGAGCAGTTCTTC.

This clonotype was found a few times. The rearrangement uses TRBV5-1 and TRBJ2-1, with D perhaps matching TRBD1 (5 bases). Deletions cut 1 base from V and 5 bases from J, with 13 bases between. The germline CDR1 and CDR2 sequences are SGHRS and YFSETQ. This CDR3 comprises 15 residues. The CDR3 DNA follows: TGCGCCAGCAGCTTGAACGGGCAGGGCCACAATGAGCAGTTCTTC. It is translated as CASSLNGQGHNEQFF.

The chain links TRBV29-1 to TRBJ2-7, with D possibly being TRBD2 (6 bases). V was trimmed by 0 bases and J by 6 bases, leaving 12 bases between them. The CDR3 is 13 amino acids. CDR1 is SQVTM, CDR2 ANQGSEA, per germline. CDR3 in amino acids: CSVEDLSGGEQYF. The CDR3 DNA follows: TGCAGCGTTGAAGATCTTTCCGGGGGCGAGCAGTACTTC.

The chain joins TRBV27 to TRBJ2-5; 8 positions agree with TRBD2. The germline V gene has CDR1 MNHEY and CDR2 SMNVEV (reference sequence). The CDR3 consists of 15 residues. V shed 8 bases, J shed 5 bases, and the junction held 13 bases outside the gene matches. The CDR3 loop is CASGLYSGTRETQYF. DNA of the CDR3: TGTGCCAGCGGGCTTTATAGTGGGACTAGGGAGACCCAGTACTTC.

In its sample, this clonotype was seen a few times. The V gene is TRBV20-1, the J gene TRBJ1-2; 8 bases line up with TRBD1. CDR3 size: 14 residues. In germline, CDR1 is DFQATT, CDR2 SNEGSKA (reference sequence). V trimming: 3 bases; J trimming: 4 bases; junction bases outside the gene matches: 7. The CDR3 region is CSASARGHGYGYTF. CDR3 nucleotide sequence: TGCAGTGCTAGCGCCAGGGGGCACGGCTATGGCTACACCTTC.

Only a few counts were recorded for this clonotype. The CDR3 DNA sequence: TGCAGCGTTGTGGGCCGTGGCACTCGGGAGCAGTACTTC. Its translation: CSVVGRGTREQYF. This chain joins TRBV29-1 and TRBJ2-7; D call uncertain. Germline CDR1 reads SQVTM; CDR2 reads ANQGSEA. CDR3 length: 13 residues. V was pared by 4 bases and J by 7 bases, with 17 bases between.